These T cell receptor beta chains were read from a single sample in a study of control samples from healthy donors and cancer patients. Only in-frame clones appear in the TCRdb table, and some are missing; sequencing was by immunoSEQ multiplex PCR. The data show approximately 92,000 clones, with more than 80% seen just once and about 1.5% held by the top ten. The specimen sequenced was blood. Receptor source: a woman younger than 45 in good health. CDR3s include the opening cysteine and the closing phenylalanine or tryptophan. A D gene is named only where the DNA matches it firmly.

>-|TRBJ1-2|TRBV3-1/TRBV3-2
TGTGCCAGCAGCCCCCTGGAGGGCGTCTATGGCTACACCTTC
CASSPLEGVYGYTF
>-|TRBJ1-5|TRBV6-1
TGTGCCAGCAGTGAATCCAGACAGGGCAATCAGCCCCAGCATTTT
CASSESRQGNQPQHF
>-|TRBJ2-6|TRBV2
TGTGCCAGCAGTGAAGGCAGCTCTGGGGCCAACGTCCTGACTTTC
CASSEGSSGANVLTF
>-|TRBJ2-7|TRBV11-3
TGTGCCAGCAGCTTAGTCGGTAAAGGGGCCTACGAGCAGTACTTC
CASSLVGKGAYEQYF
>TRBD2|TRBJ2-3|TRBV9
TGTGCCAGCAGCGTAAATAGGGGACTAGCGGGCACAGATACGCAGTATTTT
CASSVNRGLAGTDTQYF
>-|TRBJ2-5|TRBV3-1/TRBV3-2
TGTGCCAGCAGCCAACCCCTAGGGGCGGGTTTCAGCGGCGGAGAGACCCAGTACTTC
CASSQPLGAGFSGGETQYF
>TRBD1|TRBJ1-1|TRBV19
TGTGCCAGTACCCCCAAGGGGCAGGGGGCAGTTGACACTGAAGCTTTCTTT
CASTPKGQGAVDTEAFF
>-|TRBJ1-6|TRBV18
TGTGCCAGCTCACCCCGGGACGACTATAATTCACCCCTCCACTTT
CASSPRDDYNSPLHF
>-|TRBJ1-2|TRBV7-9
TGTGCCAGCAGCCCCAGTTCGGGAATCGACTACACCTTC
CASSPSSGIDYTF
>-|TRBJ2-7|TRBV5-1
TGCGCCAGCAGCACGCAGGGGAGCTCCTACGAGCAGTACTTC
CASSTQGSSYEQYF
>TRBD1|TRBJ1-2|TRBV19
TGTGCCAGTAGTATCCCAACAGGGGGTAGGAACTATGGCTACACCTTC
CASSIPTGGRNYGYTF
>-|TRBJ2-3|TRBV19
TGTGCCAGTAGTACTGTAAACACAGATACGCAGTATTTT
CASSTVNTDTQYF
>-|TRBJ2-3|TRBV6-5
TGTGCCAGCAGTTACTCGACGCTCTCTCCAGATACGCAGTATTTT
CASSYSTLSPDTQYF
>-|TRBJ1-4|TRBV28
TGTGCCAGCAGTTTGGGGGGGTTGGATGAAAAACTGTTTTTT
CASSLGGLDEKLFF
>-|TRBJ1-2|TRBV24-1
TGTGCCACCAGTGATTCATTTGGGCTTACAGGATACGGCTACACCTTC
CATSDSFGLTGYGYTF
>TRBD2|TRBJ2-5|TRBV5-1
TGCGCCAGCAGCCAAGCCCTTCAAGGACTAGCGGGAGGACGCCAGACCCAGTACTTC
CASSQALQGLAGGRQTQYF
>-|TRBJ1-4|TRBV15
TGTGCCACCAGCAGAGATGGTGGGGCCGGTAATGAAAAACTGTTTTTT
CATSRDGGAGNEKLFF
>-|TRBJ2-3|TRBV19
TGTGCCAGTAGATTCACCTATAGCACAGATACGCAGTATTTT
CASRFTYSTDTQYF
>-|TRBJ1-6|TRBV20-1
TGCAGTGCTAGTACAGGGAGGGCAGTAAATAATTCACCCCTCCACTTT
CSASTGRAVNNSPLHF
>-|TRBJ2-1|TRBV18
TGTGCCAGCTCATCAGTCAGTGCCGCCTACAATGAGCAGTTCTTC
CASSSVSAAYNEQFF